This T cell receptor (beta chain) was captured by sequencing in a study of CD8+CD57+ T cells in acquired aplastic anemia. Genomic DNA, serving as template, underwent TCR beta VDJ and CDR3 profiling. MiXCR, applied by TCRdb to the reads, yields one record per CDR3 protein. The data show about 220,000 distinct CDR3 sequences, about 37% seen once. V lost 1 base and J lost 6, with 9 bases in between. The germline gives CDR1 MNHEY, CDR2 SVGEGT. CDR3 size: 13 residues. Sequenced input: sorted CD4+, CD8+, or CD8+CD57+ T cells (not recorded which) from PBMCs. The chain combines TRBV6-2 or TRBV6-3 with TRBJ1-1; D remains unclear. The origin of this receptor is a human donor in good health, serving as a control. CDR3: CASSYLGTSEAFF. In DNA, the CDR3 is TGTGCCAGCAGTTACTTGGGTACCTCTGAAGCTTTCTTT.